The T cell receptor (beta chain) under discussion was sequenced for a study of T cell responses to AZD1222 COVID-19 vaccine. Findings and limits, study-wide: Only a handful of people who got AZD1222 tested seropositive at baseline. Clonal diversity may have been underestimated, and the donors were mostly white British, with more females than males. Spike-specific TCR breadth and depth rose after two AZD1222 doses. All repertoire sampling was performed exclusively after the peak T cell response.

V was clipped by 4 bases and J by 0 bases, with 13 bases between them. This CDR3 region has 16 residues. Germline assignment: CDR1 SGHVS and CDR2 FNYEAQ. This clone was picked up one time. Its target is not known. The method was immunoSEQ multiplex PCR; TCRdb's version includes in-frame clones alone and lacks a portion of them. The sample yields around 130,000 clones, approximately 92% seen once. The receptor was derived from an adult who received the AZD1222 COVID-19 vaccine. This specimen was peripheral blood, taken 28 days after the second AZD1222 dose. J is TRBJ2-1 and V is TRBV7-6; no clear D. The CDR3 loop reads CASSSYEATSYNEQFF. CDR3 in DNA: TGTGCCAGCAGCTCTTATGAGGCAACCTCCTACAATGAGCAGTTCTTC.